This TCR beta chain was recovered during a study of T cell repertoires in cytomegalovirus infection. Overall study: Recently described HLA-C-restricted plus well-studied HLA-B-restricted CMV epitopes were used. CMV infection plus the matching HLA type was flagged by public TCR beta signatures. Findings and limits, study-wide: Carriage of CMV together with the relevant HLA was identifiable through cumulative public TCR beta family frequency. Clonotype analysis showed dominance of the ex vivo response by HLA-C-restricted CMV-specific TCR beta clonotypes.

Details on this clonotype: Its target is not known.

The CDR3 spans 15 residues. V was cut by 5 bases and J by 5 bases, with 18 bases left in between. Germline V lookup: CDR1 SGHVS, CDR2 FNYEAQ. TCRdb re-analysed the reads in MiXCR, keeping a single row per CDR3 protein. The data hold some 920,000 distinct CDR3 sequences, with approximately 31% observed a single time. The V gene is TRBV7-6, the J gene TRBJ1-2; a weak D match, TRBD1 (5 bases). The sequences come from cultured CD8+ T cells from PBMCs, collected from culture after CMV antigen stimulation. This receptor was obtained from a human donor in good health (CMV status not recorded). Some clones in this sample may be carry-over from other donors' samples. The CDR3: CASSDSRAPTYGYTF. CDR3 coding DNA: TGTGCCAGCAGCGACAGCAGGGCCCCAACGTATGGCTACACCTTC.